This T cell receptor beta chain was sequenced for a study of shared clonotypes between healthy human individuals (dated by TCRdb to 2020 to 2022). For the wider study: A few men and two women, aged 18 to 49 years, made up the cohort. For each donor, CD4 naive and CD4 memory were each given three plates, CD8 naive was given two plates, and CD8 memory was given one plate. The study deeply sequenced blood TCR repertoires of several healthy adults to estimate repertoire size and the extent of clonotype sharing between individuals. Different laboratories and diverse techniques were used to prepare libraries and sequence TCR repertoires, to increase sequencing depth and limit assay-specific biases. Leukapheresis yielded between about 0.94 and 9 billion PBMCs per donor. Here is what the overall study found, with its caveats: Naive subsets generally had larger estimated clonotype richness than memory subsets did. Because the study included a small number of donors, the genetic and exposure-history diversity represented was limited. Only blood was sampled, and tissue TCR repertoires likely differ from those in blood. Pairwise subsampling indicated that sequencing depth was expected to affect the degree of clonotype sharing among donors. Rarefaction of sorted-subset datasets indicated incomplete sequencing despite the large sequencing depth. Across a handful of donors, around 5% of naive CD4, roughly 3.8% of naive CD8, about 2.3% of memory CD4, and approximately 0.42% of memory CD8 clonotypes were shared. Compared with non-shared clonotypes, the clonotypes found in all four sorted-subset donors had higher generation probabilities.

CDR1 is given as SQVTM and CDR2 as ANQGSEA, both from the germline V gene. V loses 5 bases at its end and J loses 0 bases; junction bases beyond the gene matches: 7. The CDR3 runs 14 amino acids, cysteine and phenylalanine included. Just CDR3 DNA is preserved here, 42 bases in frame from base 1. Details on this clone: This receptor's antigen is unknown. No base quality information exists; no much larger clone differs at one position.

Using the deep immunoSEQ assay, multiplex PCR amplified TCR CDR3 regions from genomic DNA. Extracted genomic DNA from each cell subset was distributed evenly across all wells of several immunoSEQ 96-well plates, and each plate was treated as a replicate. For sorted subsets, each replicate PCR was loaded with approximately 190 ng genomic DNA, equivalent to 30,000 to 35,000 T cell genomes. Purified libraries were quantified with a Qubit 3.0 fluorometer, sized on a Bioanalyzer 2100, and re-quantified with the KAPA Library Quantification kit. Every immunoSEQ 96-well plate was sequenced on a dedicated single-read 150-cycle Illumina NextSeq 550 flow cell. The source study handled its data this way. Because the immunoSEQ output included only junctional sequences and no quality scores, the filtering could not be the same as the filtering used for full-length reads. Sequences were annotated with PyIR, a Python wrapper for IgBLAST v1.9, using IMGT germline references to assign V/J genes and CDR3. Reads were filtered out if the reads had weak V/J assignments (E-value above 1e-6), no CDR3, stop codons, out-of-frame junctions, or ambiguous translated residues. V3J clonotypes were defined as sequences sharing the same inferred V gene, J gene, and CDR3 amino acid sequence. To compute the percentage overlap between repertoires, the number of shared unique clonotypes was divided by the size of the smaller repertoire. RTK rarefaction, the Chao1 estimator, and Recon v2.1 estimates of unobserved clonotypes were used to assess repertoire richness. For all TCRbeta clonotypes obtained by the gDNA method from four donors, generation probabilities were computed with OLGA. Entries here come from immuneACCESS through TCRdb and include only in-frame sequences with V and J called. Some clones fail to appear in such tables; in the studies checked, an unresolved V gene covers under half of the shortfall, and the cause of the remainder is unknown. From that table come the V and J calls and clone size; the DNA was used to work out D and trimming. In all, the sample holds millions of clones, and about 92% of those were seen once. The top ten constitute 0.39% of the sample.

Healthy HIV-negative adults with no recently reported acute infections or vaccinations were included as donors. Every donor was a Caucasian adult living in Nashville, Tennessee, USA. CD4+ T cells were enriched by magnetic negative selection; naive cells were then positively selected on CD45RA, and the negative fraction formed the memory subset. Blood was collected by leukapheresis, and PBMCs were isolated by Ficoll-Histopaque density gradient centrifugation and then cryopreserved in liquid nitrogen vapor phase. Analytical flow cytometry was used to check the purity and quantity of each magnetically sorted T cell population. Each sorted fraction had its genomic DNA isolated and then quantified by UV absorbance on a Nanodrop 2000c.

The sequence was obtained from a man aged 18 to 30 in good health. Some clones in this sample may be carry-over from other donors' samples. Sequencing input: naive CD4+ T cells from PBMCs. In light of the paper, this sample's cell subset or site label describes: CD45RA+ positively selected. The chain links TRBV29-1 with TRBJ2-7, and TRBD1 matches 7 of the central bases. The CDR3 here reads CSVSSRGSSYEQYF. The bases read TGCAGCGTTAGTTCCAGGGGGAGCTCCTACGAGCAGTACTTC.